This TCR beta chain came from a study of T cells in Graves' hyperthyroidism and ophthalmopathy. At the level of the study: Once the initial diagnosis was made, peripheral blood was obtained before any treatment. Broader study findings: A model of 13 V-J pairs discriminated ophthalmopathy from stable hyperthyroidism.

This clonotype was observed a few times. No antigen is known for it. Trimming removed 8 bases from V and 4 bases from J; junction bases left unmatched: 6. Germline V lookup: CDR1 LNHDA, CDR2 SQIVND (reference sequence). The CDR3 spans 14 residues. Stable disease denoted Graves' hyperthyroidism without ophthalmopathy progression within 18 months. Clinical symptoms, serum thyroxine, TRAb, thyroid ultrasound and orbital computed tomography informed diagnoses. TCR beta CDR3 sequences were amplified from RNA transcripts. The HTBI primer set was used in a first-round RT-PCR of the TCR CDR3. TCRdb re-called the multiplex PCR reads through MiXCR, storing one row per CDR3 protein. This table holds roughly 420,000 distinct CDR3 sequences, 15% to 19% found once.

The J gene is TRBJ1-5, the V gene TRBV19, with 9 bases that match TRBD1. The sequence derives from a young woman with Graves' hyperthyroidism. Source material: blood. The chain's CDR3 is CASGGQGGNQPQHF. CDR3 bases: TGTGCCAGTGGGGGACAGGGAGGGAATCAGCCCCAGCATTTT.